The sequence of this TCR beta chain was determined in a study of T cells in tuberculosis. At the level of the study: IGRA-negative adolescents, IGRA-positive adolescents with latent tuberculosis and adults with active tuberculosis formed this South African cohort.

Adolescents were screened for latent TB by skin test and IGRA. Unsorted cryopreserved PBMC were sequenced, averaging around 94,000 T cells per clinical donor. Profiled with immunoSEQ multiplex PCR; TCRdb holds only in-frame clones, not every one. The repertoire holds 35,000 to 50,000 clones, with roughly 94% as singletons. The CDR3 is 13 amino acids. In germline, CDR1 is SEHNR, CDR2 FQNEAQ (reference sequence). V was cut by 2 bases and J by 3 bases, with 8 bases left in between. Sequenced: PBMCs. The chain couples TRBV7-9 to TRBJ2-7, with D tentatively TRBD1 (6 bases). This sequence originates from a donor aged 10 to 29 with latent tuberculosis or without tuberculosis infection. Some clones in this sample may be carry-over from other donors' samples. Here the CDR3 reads CASSLQGNYEQYF. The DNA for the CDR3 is TGTGCCAGCAGCTTACAGGGGAACTACGAGCAGTACTTC.